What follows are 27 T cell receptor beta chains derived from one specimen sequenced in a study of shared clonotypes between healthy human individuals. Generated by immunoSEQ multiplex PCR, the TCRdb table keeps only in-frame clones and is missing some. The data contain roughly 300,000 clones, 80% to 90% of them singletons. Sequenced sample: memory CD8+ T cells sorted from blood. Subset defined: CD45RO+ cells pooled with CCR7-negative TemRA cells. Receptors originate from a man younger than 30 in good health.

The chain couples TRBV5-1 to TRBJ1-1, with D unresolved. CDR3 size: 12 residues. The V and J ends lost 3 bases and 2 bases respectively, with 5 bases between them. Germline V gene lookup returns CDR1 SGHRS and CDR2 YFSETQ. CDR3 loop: CASSYENTEAFF. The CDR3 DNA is TGCGCCAGCAGCTACGAAAACACTGAAGCTTTCTTT.

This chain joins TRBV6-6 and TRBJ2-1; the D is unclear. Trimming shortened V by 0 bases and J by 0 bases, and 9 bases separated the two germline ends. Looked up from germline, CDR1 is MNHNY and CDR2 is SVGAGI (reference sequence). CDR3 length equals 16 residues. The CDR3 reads CASSYSAVSSYNEQFF. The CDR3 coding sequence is TGTGCCAGCAGTTACTCTGCGGTTAGCTCCTACAATGAGCAGTTCTTC.

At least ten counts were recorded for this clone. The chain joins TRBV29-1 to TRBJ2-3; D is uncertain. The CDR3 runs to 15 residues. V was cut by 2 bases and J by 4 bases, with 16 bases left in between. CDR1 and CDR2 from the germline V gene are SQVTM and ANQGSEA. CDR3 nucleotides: TGCAGCGTTGAAAGCCAGGCCTCCGGCGCAGATACGCAGTATTTT. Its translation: CSVESQASGADTQYF.

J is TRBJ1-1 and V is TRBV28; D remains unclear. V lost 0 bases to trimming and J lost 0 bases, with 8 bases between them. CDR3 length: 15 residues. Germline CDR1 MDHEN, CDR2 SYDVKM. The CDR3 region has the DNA TGTGCCAGCAGTTTATGGACGGCTATGAACACTGAAGCTTTCTTT. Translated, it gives CASSLWTAMNTEAFF.

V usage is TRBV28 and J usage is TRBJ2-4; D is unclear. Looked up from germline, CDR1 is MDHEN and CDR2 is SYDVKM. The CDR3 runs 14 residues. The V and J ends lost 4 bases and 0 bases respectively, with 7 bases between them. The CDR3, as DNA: TGTGCCAGCAGTTCCGGGCTAGCCAAAAACATTCAGTACTTC. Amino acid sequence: CASSSGLAKNIQYF.

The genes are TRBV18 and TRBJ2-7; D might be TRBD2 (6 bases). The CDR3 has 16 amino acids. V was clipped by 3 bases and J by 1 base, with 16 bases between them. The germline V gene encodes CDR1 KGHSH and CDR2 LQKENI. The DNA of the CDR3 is TGTGCCAGCTCACCCCCGGCGGGGTCTGGATCCTACGAGCAGTACTTC. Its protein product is CASSPPAGSGSYEQYF.

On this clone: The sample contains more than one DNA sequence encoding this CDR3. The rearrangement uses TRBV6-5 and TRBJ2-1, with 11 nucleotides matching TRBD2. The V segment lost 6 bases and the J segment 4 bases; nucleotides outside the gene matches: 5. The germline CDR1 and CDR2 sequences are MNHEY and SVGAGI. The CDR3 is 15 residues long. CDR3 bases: TGTGCCAGCAGCTTACTAGCGGGAGCTTACAATGAGCAGTTCTTC. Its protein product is CASSLLAGAYNEQFF.

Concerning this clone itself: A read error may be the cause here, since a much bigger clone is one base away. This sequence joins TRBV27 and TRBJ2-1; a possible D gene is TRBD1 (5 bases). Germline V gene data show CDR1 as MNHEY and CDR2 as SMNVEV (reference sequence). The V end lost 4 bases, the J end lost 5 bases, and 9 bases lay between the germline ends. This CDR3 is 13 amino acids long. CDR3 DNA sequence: TGTGCCAGCAGTTCGGACACCCACAATGAGCAGTTCTTC. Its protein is CASSSDTHNEQFF.

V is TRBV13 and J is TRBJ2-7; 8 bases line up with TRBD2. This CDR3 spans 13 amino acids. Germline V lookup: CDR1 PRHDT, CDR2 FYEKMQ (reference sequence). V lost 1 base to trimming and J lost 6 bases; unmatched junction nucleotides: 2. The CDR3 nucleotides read TGTGCCAGCAGCTTAGTGGGGACTAGCGAGCAGTACTTC. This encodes CASSLVGTSEQYF.

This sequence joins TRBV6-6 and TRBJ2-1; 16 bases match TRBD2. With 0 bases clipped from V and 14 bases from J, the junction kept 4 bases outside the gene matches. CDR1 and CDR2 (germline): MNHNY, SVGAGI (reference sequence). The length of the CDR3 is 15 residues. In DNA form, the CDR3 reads TGTGCCAGCAGTTACTCGGGACTAGCGGGAGGGCCGGAGTTCTTC. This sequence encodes CASSYSGLAGGPEFF.

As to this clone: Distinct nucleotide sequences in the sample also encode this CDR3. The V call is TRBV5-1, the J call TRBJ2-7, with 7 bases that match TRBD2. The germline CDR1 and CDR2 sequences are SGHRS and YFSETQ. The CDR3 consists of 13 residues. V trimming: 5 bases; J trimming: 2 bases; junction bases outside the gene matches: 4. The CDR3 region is CASSFGLAYEQYF. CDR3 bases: TGCGCCAGCAGTTTCGGACTAGCCTACGAGCAGTACTTC.

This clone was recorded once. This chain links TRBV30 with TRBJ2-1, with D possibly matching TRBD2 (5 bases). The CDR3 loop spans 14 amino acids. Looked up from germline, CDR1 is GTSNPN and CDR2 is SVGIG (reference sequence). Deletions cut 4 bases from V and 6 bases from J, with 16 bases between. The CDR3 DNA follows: TGTGCCTGGAACGGCGGGTTGTCGGCCAATGAGCAGTTCTTC. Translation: CAWNGGLSANEQFF. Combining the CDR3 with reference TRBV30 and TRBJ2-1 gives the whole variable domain SQTIHQWPATLVQPVGSPLSLECTVEGTSNPNLYWYRQAAGRGLQLLFYSVGIGQISSEVPQNLSASRPQDRQFILSSKKLLLSDSGFYLCAWNGGLSANEQFFGPGTRLTVL.

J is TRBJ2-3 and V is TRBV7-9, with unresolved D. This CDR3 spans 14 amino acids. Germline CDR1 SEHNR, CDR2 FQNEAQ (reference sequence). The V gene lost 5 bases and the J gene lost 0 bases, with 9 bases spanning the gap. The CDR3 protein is CASSKETSTDTQYF. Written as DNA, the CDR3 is TGTGCCAGCAGCAAAGAGACTAGCACAGATACGCAGTATTTT.

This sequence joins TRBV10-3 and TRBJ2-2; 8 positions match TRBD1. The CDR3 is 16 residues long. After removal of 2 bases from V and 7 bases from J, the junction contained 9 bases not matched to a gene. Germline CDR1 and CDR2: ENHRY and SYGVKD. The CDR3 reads CAISETGQGRIGELFF. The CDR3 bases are TGTGCCATCAGTGAGACCGGACAGGGCAGGATCGGGGAGCTGTTTTTT.

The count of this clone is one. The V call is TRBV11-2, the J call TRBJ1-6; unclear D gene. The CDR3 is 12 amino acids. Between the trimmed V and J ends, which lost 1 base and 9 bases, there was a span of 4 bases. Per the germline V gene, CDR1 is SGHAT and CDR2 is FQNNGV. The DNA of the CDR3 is TGTGCCAGCAGCTTAGGGGGTTCACCCCTCCACTTT. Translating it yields CASSLGGSPLHF.

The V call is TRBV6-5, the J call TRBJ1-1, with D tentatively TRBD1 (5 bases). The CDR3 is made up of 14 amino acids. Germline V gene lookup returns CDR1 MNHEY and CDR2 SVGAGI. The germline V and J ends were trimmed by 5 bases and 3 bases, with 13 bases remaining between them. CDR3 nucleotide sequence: TGTGCCAGCAGTCGTGGGGGGGAGGACACTGAAGCTTTCTTT. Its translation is CASSRGGEDTEAFF.

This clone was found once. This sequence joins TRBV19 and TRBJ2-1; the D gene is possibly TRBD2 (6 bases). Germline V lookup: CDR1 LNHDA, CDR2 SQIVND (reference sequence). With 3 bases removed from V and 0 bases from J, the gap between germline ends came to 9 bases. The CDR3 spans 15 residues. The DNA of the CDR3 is TGTGCCAGTAGTATCGACGGGGGCTCCTACAATGAGCAGTTCTTC. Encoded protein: CASSIDGGSYNEQFF.

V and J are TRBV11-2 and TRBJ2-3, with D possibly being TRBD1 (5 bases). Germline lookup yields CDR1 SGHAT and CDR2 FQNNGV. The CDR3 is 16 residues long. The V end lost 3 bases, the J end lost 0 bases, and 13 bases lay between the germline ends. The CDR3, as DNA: TGTGCCAGCAGCTTGACCAGGGCTTCGAGCACAGATACGCAGTATTTT. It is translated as CASSLTRASSTDTQYF.

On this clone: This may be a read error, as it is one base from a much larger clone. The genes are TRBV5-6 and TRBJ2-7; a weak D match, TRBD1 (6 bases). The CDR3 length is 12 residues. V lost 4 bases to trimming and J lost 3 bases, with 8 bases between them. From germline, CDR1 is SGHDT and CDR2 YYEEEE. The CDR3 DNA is TGTGCCAGCAGCGTGGACAGCTACGAGCAGTACTTC. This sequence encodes CASSVDSYEQYF.

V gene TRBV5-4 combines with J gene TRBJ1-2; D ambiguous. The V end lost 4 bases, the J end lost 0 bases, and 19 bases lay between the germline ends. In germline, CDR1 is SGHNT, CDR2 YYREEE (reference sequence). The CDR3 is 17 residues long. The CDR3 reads CASSMTRSSFANYGYTF. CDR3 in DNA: TGTGCCAGCAGCATGACAAGGAGTAGCTTTGCTAACTATGGCTACACCTTC.

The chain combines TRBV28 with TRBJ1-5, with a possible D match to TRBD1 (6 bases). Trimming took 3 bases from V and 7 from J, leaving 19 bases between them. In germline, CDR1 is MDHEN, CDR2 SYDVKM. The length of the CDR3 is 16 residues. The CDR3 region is CASSLGEWGPGQPQHF. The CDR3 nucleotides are TGTGCCAGCAGTTTGGGGGAGTGGGGGCCGGGACAGCCCCAGCATTTT.

The DNA of the CDR3 is TGTGCCAGCAGTCGGGACAGAACGGGGGAGCAGTACTTC. Protein sequence: CASSRDRTGEQYF. The V call is TRBV27, the J call TRBJ2-7; 7 nucleotides match TRBD1. Germline V gives CDR1 MNHEY, CDR2 SMNVEV (reference sequence). CDR3 length: 13 amino acids. V lost 5 bases to trimming and J lost 7 bases; unmatched junction nucleotides: 8.

CDR3 residues: CASQTGETQYF. In DNA, the CDR3 is TGTGCCAGCCAGACTGGAGAGACCCAGTACTTC. The chain links TRBV27 to TRBJ2-5; D is uncertain. CDR3 length: 11 amino acids. V was shortened by 8 bases and J by 4 bases, with 8 bases between the two germline ends. Germline V gene lookup returns CDR1 MNHEY and CDR2 SMNVEV (reference sequence).

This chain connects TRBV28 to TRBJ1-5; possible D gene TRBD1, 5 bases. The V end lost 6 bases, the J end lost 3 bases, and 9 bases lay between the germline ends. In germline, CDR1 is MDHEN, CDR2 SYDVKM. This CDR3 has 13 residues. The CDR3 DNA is TGTGCCAGCAGGACAGTTACCAATCAGCCCCAGCATTTT. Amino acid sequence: CASRTVTNQPQHF.

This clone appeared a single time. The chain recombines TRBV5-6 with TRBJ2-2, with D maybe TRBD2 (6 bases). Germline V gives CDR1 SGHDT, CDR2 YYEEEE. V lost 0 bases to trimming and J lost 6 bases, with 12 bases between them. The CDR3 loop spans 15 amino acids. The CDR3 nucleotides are TGTGCCAGCAGCTTGGTTGCGACTAGGGCCGGGGAGCTGTTTTTT. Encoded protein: CASSLVATRAGELFF.

CDR3: CASSQEGTLYGYTF. In DNA form, the CDR3 reads TGTGCCAGCAGTCAGGAGGGGACCCTCTATGGCTACACCTTC. V gene TRBV6-6 combines with J gene TRBJ1-2; TRBD1 is a possible D gene (5 bases). CDR1 is MNHNY and CDR2 is SVGAGI in the germline V gene (reference sequence). The V end lost 5 bases, the J end lost 4 bases, and 14 bases lay between the germline ends. This CDR3 region has 14 residues.

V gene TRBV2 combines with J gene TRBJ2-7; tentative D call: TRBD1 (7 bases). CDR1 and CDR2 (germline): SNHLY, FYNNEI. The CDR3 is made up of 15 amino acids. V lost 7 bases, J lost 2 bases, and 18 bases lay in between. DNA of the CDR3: TGTGCCAGCAATAACAGGGGAGGATTACCCTACGAGCAGTACTTC. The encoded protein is CASNNRGGLPYEQYF.